This T cell receptor beta chain was recovered during a study of T cell changes during pregnancy in multiple sclerosis. The length of the CDR3 is 14 residues. Trimming removed 0 bases at V and 2 bases at J, with 5 bases between. Germline V gives CDR1 SGHRS, CDR2 YFSETQ. Measured with immunoSEQ multiplex PCR; TCRdb has only the in-frame clones, and not every one. This sample has 75,000 to 95,000 clones, with around 93% found just once. The sample here was peripheral blood, taken before pregnancy. The TCR was taken from a female donor with multiple sclerosis, enrolled in a pregnancy study. The J gene is TRBJ2-2, the V gene TRBV5-1; no definite D call. The chain's CDR3 is CASSLGSNTGELFF. The CDR3 nucleotides read TGCGCCAGCAGCTTGGGTTCTAACACCGGGGAGCTGTTTTTT.